This T cell receptor beta chain was captured by sequencing in a study of read filtering for tumor transcriptome and immune sequencing. Trimming shortened V by 8 bases and J by 5 bases, and 15 bases separated the two germline ends. The CDR3 consists of 13 residues. Germline V gene sequence: CDR1 MDHEN, CDR2 SYDVKM. With respect to this clonotype: A much larger clonotype is one base distant, so this may be a read error.

The library was built from about 0.4 ug RNA with molecular barcoded adaptors for alpha/delta and beta/gamma chains. A single record per CDR3 protein comes from TCRdb applying MiXCR to the reads. The sample includes fewer than 150,000 distinct CDR3 sequences, 13% seen only once; the top ten take 11%. This chain uses TRBV28 with TRBJ2-5; possibly TRBD1 for D (5 bases). This TCR came from a donor at least 40 years old with multiple myeloma. Specimen: a population of CD138-negative cells sorted from bone marrow. The CDR3 nucleotides read TGTGCCAGCTTCCACAGGTCGTCGGAGACCCAGTACTTC. It yields the protein CASFHRSSETQYF.